This T cell receptor beta chain is drawn from a study of T cells expressing NK-cell markers. With regard to this clonotype: The antigen is undetermined.

From germline, CDR1 is SGHKS and CDR2 YYEKEE (reference sequence). The CDR3 has 16 residues. As the method of synthesis, 5'RACE template switching with UMIs yielded TCR beta cDNA. With the 5' RACE reads reprocessed, TCRdb shows one record per CDR3 protein and no DNA. This sample's table has a few hundred thousand distinct CDR3 sequences. Study conclusions and caveats: Dominant NKG2C+ clonotypes were found to form roughly 1.0-7.0% of CD8+ T cells in over 5 donors.

The sample consisted of blood T cells: a sorted CD56 or NKG2C T cell subset, CD4+ or CD8+ T cells, or bulk PBMC T cells (not recorded which). The chain carries TRBV5-5 and TRBJ2-1; checking the TCRdb D call of TRBD1 is not possible without DNA. The clonotype comes from a man aged 18-70 years in good health. CDR3 sequence reads: CASSGGYGGSYNEQFF.